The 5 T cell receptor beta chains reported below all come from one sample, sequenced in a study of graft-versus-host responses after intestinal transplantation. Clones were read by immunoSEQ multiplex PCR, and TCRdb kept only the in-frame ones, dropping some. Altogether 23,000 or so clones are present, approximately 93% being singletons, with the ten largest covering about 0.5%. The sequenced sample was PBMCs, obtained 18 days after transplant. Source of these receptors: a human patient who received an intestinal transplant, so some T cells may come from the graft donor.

CDR3 protein: CASSVDTAKDTQYF. The CDR3 nucleotides read TGTGCCAGCAGCGTAGATACAGCCAAAGATACGCAGTATTTT. This chain uses TRBV9 with TRBJ2-3; D gene ambiguous. CDR1 is SGDLS, CDR2 YYNGEE, per germline. V lost 0 bases and J 5 bases, leaving 10 bases between the germline ends. This CDR3 region has 14 residues.

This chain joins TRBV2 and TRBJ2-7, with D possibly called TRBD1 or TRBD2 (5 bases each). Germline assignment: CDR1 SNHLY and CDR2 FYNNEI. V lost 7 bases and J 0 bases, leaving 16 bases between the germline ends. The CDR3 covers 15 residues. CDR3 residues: CASMLGTFSSYEQYF. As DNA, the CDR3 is TGTGCCAGCATGTTAGGGACGTTTAGCTCCTACGAGCAGTACTTC.

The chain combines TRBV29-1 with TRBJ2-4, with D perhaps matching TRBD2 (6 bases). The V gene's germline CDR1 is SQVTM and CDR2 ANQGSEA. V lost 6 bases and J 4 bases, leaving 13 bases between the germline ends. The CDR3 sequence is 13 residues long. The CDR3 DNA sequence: TGCAGCGTATGGTCGGGGGTTAAAAACATTCAGTACTTC. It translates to CSVWSGVKNIQYF. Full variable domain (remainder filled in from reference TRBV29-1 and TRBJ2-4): SAVISQKPSRDICQRGTSLTIQCQVDSQVTMMFWYRQQPGQSLTLIATANQGSEATYESGFVIDKFPISRPNLTFSTLTVSNMSPEDSSIYLCSVWSGVKNIQYFGAGTRLSVL.

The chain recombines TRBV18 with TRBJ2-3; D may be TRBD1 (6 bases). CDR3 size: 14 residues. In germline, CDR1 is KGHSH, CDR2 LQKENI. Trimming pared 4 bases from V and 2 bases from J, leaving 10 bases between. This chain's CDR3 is CASSRGPDTDTQYF. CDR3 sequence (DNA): TGTGCCAGCTCACGGGGGCCCGACACAGATACGCAGTATTTT.

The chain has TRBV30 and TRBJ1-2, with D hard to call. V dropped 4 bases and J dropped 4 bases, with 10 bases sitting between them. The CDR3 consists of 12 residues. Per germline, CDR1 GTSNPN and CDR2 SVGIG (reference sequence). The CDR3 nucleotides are TGTGCCTGGACCATTGACACCTATGGCTACACCTTC. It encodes CAWTIDTYGYTF.